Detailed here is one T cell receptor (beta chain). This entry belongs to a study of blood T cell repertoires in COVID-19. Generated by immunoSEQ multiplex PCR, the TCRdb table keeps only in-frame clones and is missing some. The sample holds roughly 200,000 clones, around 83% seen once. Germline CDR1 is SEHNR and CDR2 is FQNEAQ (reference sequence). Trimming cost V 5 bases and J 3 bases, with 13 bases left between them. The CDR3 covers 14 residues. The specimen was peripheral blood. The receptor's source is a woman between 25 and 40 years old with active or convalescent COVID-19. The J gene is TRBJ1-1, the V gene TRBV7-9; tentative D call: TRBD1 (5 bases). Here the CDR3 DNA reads TGTGCCAGCAGCGCGGGACCTCAATACACTGAAGCTTTCTTT. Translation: CASSAGPQYTEAFF.